The source of this TCR beta chain is a study of T cell responses to AZD1222 COVID-19 vaccine. After removal of 4 bases from V and 2 bases from J, the junction contained 7 bases not matched to a gene. This CDR3 comprises 16 residues. Germline-derived CDR1 and CDR2 are SGHRS and YFSETQ. Points from the study as a whole: The donor cohort was predominantly white British with a female majority, and clonal diversity may have been underestimated.

In this sample, this clone turned up once. Antigen unknown. The protocol was immunoSEQ multiplex PCR, while the TCRdb copy is restricted to in-frame clones and leaves out a portion. The repertoire has about 100,000 clones, about 90% of them found once; the top ten carry about 17%. The chain combines TRBV5-1 with TRBJ2-5, with 11 nucleotides matching TRBD2. The sequences come from peripheral blood, collected on day 0 of AZD1222 vaccination. The receptor was derived from an adult in good health. CDR3 bases: TGCGCCAGCAGCCCTATGGTAGCGGGGGGGCAAGAGACCCAGTACTTC. As protein: CASSPMVAGGQETQYF.